This T cell receptor (beta chain) was recorded in a study of spatial heterogeneity in lung cancer. The V segment lost 2 bases and the J segment 4 bases; nucleotides outside the gene matches: 10. Looked up from germline, CDR1 is SGHVS and CDR2 is FNYEAQ. The CDR3 is 18 residues long. This clonotype occurred many times. This beta chain appears as a stray read in a library generated for alpha chains; its size is not informative. The time point here: sample taken at primary tumor resection. The study sequenced unsorted whole RNA from tumor, nontumor lung or frozen PBMC. TCRdb ran MiXCR on the 5' RACE reads and lists one entry per CDR3 protein. The table has 16,000 or so distinct CDR3 sequences, 3.6% seen once; the top ten hold just over 9.5%.

This clonotype originated in a male donor with early-stage non-small cell lung cancer. V usage is TRBV7-6 and J usage is TRBJ2-3; 12 nucleotides line up with TRBD2. This material consisted of normal lung tissue next to the tumor, taken at surgery. In DNA, the CDR3 is TGTGCCAGCAGCTTAACCACTCAGACTAGCGGGAGCGCAGATACGCAGTATTTT. The encoded protein is CASSLTTQTSGSADTQYF.